These T cell receptor beta chains were read from a single sample in a study of beta chain features in type 1 diabetes. Sequencing used immunoSEQ multiplex PCR; TCRdb keeps in-frame clones, though not all of them. Altogether roughly 150,000 clones are present, around 7.8% being singletons, with the ten largest covering about 0.9%. Material: central memory CD4+ T cells from blood. Receptors were obtained from a woman aged 40 to 49 with type 1 diabetes. Each CDR3 is given with its conserved first and last residue. The D gene is left open where the match is weak. Size tells how often a clone was seen (once, few, many) or the class of an expanded clone, and some rows leave it out.

clone_size d_call j_call v_call cdr3_nt cdr3_aa
- TRBD2 TRBJ2-7 TRBV7-2 TGTGCCAGCAGCTCGGGACTAGCGAACGAGCAGTACTTC CASSSGLANEQYF
- TRBD1 TRBJ2-5 TRBV18 TGTGCCAGCTCACAGGGACAGCAAGAGACCCAGTACTTC CASSQGQQETQYF
many - TRBJ1-6 TRBV7-9 TGTGCCAGCAGCTTTGGAGATTCACCCCTCCACTTT CASSFGDSPLHF
few - TRBJ1-1 TRBV4-2 TGTGCCAGCAGCCAAGGGCCCGGGGGCACTGAAGCTTTCTTT CASSQGPGGTEAFF
few - TRBJ2-7 TRBV28 TGTGCCAGCAGTGACAGCATGGGCTCCTACGAGCAGTACTTC CASSDSMGSYEQYF
- - TRBJ2-7 TRBV6-5 TGTGCCAGCAGTTACTCGGGGGCAGGAGGAGTGTACGAGCAGTACTTC CASSYSGAGGVYEQYF
- TRBD1 TRBJ2-5 TRBV6-6 TGTGCCAGCAGTTCCCGGACAGGACGGGATACCCAGTACTTC CASSSRTGRDTQYF
few - TRBJ2-3 TRBV9 TGTGCCAGCAGTCTCTCCACAGATACGCAGTATTTT CASSLSTDTQYF
- - TRBJ1-6 TRBV7-9 TGTGCCAGCAGCCTACAGGGTGGGAATAATTCACCCCTCCACTTT CASSLQGGNNSPLHF
- - TRBJ1-5 TRBV6-5 TGTGCCAGCACCCCAGTGGGGGGTAGCAATCAGCCCCAGCATTTT CASTPVGGSNQPQHF
many - TRBJ2-5 TRBV5-4 TGTGCCAGCAGCCCCTCCCCCAGGGAACAAGAGACCCAGTACTTC CASSPSPREQETQYF
- TRBD1 TRBJ1-1 TRBV6-6 TGTGCCAGCATGGGGGGCGCAACAGGGGAGGAGGAAGCTTTCTTT CASMGGATGEEEAFF
- - TRBJ2-1 TRBV2 TGTGCCAGCAGGCGCAGTGGAGCAAATGAGCAGTTCTTC CASRRSGANEQFF
few TRBD1 TRBJ1-1 TRBV5-1 TGCGCCAGCAGCTTACAGGGGGCGAACACTGAAGCTTTCTTT CASSLQGANTEAFF
few - TRBJ2-5 TRBV5-1 TGCGCCAGCAGCTCCACCTGGCGGGAGACCCAGTACTTC CASSSTWRETQYF
few - TRBJ1-5 TRBV7-2 TGTGCCAGCAGCCAGGGGATAAGACAGCCCCAGCATTTT CASSQGIRQPQHF
- TRBD1 TRBJ1-1 TRBV18 TGTGCCAGCTCTGTCGGACAGGGAATAGAAGCTTTCTTT CASSVGQGIEAFF
- - TRBJ1-1 TRBV28 TGTGCCAGCAGTGGTGGTTCAGAGGGTGCGAACACTGAAGCTTTCTTT CASSGGSEGANTEAFF
few TRBD1 TRBJ2-6 TRBV4-3 TGCGCCAGCAGCCAAGGCGGGACAGGGGTACCCTCTGGGGCCAACGTCCTGACTTTC CASSQGGTGVPSGANVLTF
few TRBD1 TRBJ1-5 TRBV6-6 TGTGCCACCGGGACAGGGGACCATAGCAATCAGCCCCAGCATTTT CATGTGDHSNQPQHF
- - TRBJ1-5 TRBV28 TGTGCCAGCATGACTTATCAGCCCCAGCATTTT CASMTYQPQHF
- - TRBJ1-2 TRBV9 TGTGCCAGCAGCGTAGACGGGATCTATGGCTACACCTTC CASSVDGIYGYTF
few TRBD1 TRBJ1-2 TRBV28 TGTGCCAGCAGTTCGGACAGGGGCTATGGCTACACCTTC CASSSDRGYGYTF
- TRBD1 TRBJ2-7 TRBV5-4 TGTGCCAGCAGCAGATCGAGACAGGGGTCCGAGCAGTACTTC CASSRSRQGSEQYF
- - TRBJ2-4 TRBV7-8 TGTGCCAGCAGCTTAGAAGGGACTCGCTACTTC CASSLEGTRYF
- - TRBJ1-1 TRBV28 TGTGCCAGCAGTTCCATTTACAGGGCACAGAACACTGAAGCTTTCTTT CASSSIYRAQNTEAFF
few TRBD1 TRBJ2-5 TRBV27 TGTGCCAGCAGTACCTGGACAGGGGAGAGAGAGACCCAGTACTTC CASSTWTGERETQYF
few TRBD1 TRBJ1-2 TRBV25-1 TGTGCCAGCAGGTCACAGGGGGTAGCCTATGGCTACACCTTC CASRSQGVAYGYTF
- TRBD1 TRBJ2-2 TRBV30 TGTGCCTCCCCGGGACAGGGATATGCCGGGGAGCTGTTTTTT CASPGQGYAGELFF
few TRBD1 TRBJ2-1 TRBV18 TGTGCCAGCTCTGGGACAGACCGCTACAATGAGCAGTTCTTC CASSGTDRYNEQFF
few - TRBJ2-1 TRBV5-4 TGTGCCAGCAGCTCAACGGTCACCCAACCCTACAATGAGCAGTTCTTC CASSSTVTQPYNEQFF
many TRBD1 TRBJ2-3 TRBV4-3 TGCGCCAGCAGCTCCCGACAGGGATGGGCAGATACGCAGTATTTT CASSSRQGWADTQYF
many - TRBJ2-7 TRBV15 TGTGCCACCAGTCGGGAAGGTTACGAGCAGTACTTC CATSREGYEQYF
few - TRBJ1-1 TRBV6-6 TGTGCCAGCAGTTATGGGGGGAGCAACACTGAAGCTTTCTTT CASSYGGSNTEAFF
few - TRBJ1-1 TRBV28 TGTGCCAGCAGTTCGATTTGGGGGGGGGACACTGAAGCTTTCTTT CASSSIWGGDTEAFF
- - TRBJ1-5 TRBV28 TGTGCCAGCACCCAGGGGAGGGTCGATCAGCCCCAGCATTTT CASTQGRVDQPQHF
- - TRBJ2-7 TRBV7-9 TGTGCCAGCAGCTCCTATCGCGGCGTCTACGAGCAGTACTTC CASSSYRGVYEQYF
many - TRBJ2-1 TRBV9 TGTGCCAGCTCCGGGGGTCTATCCGAGCAGTTCTTC CASSGGLSEQFF
- TRBD1 TRBJ2-7 TRBV9 TGTGCCAGCAGCGCCTTCTTCGACAGGGCTGGGGAGCAGTACTTC CASSAFFDRAGEQYF
- - TRBJ1-5 TRBV25-1 TGTGCCAGCAGGGGCCCACACAATCAGCCCCAGCATTTT CASRGPHNQPQHF
- TRBD1 TRBJ2-3 TRBV28 TGTGCCGGCGGGACAGGGGGAACAGATACGCAGTATTTT CAGGTGGTDTQYF
- TRBD2 TRBJ2-3 TRBV27 TGTGCCAGCAGTTGGAGGTCCGTTGTGGGGGGGAAGGGTACGCAGTATTTT CASSWRSVVGGKGTQYF
- - TRBJ1-5 TRBV18 TGTGCCAGCTCACCAGCCAGGGCCAACAATCAGCCCCAGCATTTT CASSPARANNQPQHF
few - TRBJ2-7 TRBV28 TGTGCCAGCAGTCCTCGGGACACCCACTCTCGGGGTTCCGAGCAGTACTTC CASSPRDTHSRGSEQYF
many - TRBJ2-7 TRBV4-3 TGCGCCAGCAGCCAAGATATTTACAGGACCTACGAGCAGTACTTC CASSQDIYRTYEQYF
- TRBD1 TRBJ2-1 TRBV11-3 TGTGCCAGCAGCTTTGGCTGGGGACAGGGTAATGAGCAGTTCTTC CASSFGWGQGNEQFF
- TRBD1 TRBJ2-7 TRBV28 TGTGCCAGCAGTTCGGACAGGGTAAAAAGGTACGAGCAGTACTTC CASSSDRVKRYEQYF
few - TRBJ2-7 TRBV6-1 TGTGCCAGCAGTGGAAGCCCCTCGGAGTACTTC CASSGSPSEYF
few - TRBJ2-7 TRBV6-5 TGTGCCAGCAGCTCGACAGCTTACTCCTACGAGCAGTACTTC CASSSTAYSYEQYF
- TRBD1 TRBJ2-7 TRBV28 TGTGCCAGCCCACCCTCCGGGACAGACTCCTACGAGCAGTACTTC CASPPSGTDSYEQYF
few TRBD1 TRBJ1-1 TRBV18 TGTGCCAGCTCACCTGCAACAGGGGGTGAAGCTTTCTTT CASSPATGGEAFF
- - TRBJ1-1 TRBV28 TGTGCCAGCAGTTTAGGAGGGGGGGGTTACACTGAAGCTTTCTTT CASSLGGGGYTEAFF
- TRBD1 TRBJ2-1 TRBV9 TGTGCCAGCAGCGTAGCCCCTACTGGACAGGGTTTATACAATGAGCAGTTCTTC CASSVAPTGQGLYNEQFF